The T cell receptor (beta chain) described here comes from a study of T cells in localized non-small cell lung cancer. General study findings and limits: The study found T cell clonality highest in uninvolved adjacent lung, above tumor. The tumor had only one region sequenced, so heterogeneity remains possible. There were a median around 53 of the top 100 tumor clones appearing in adjacent lung.

Assay used: immunoSEQ multiplex PCR; TCRdb lists only in-frame clones, some missing. This table holds under 3,000 clones, roughly 29% found once. The sampled adjacent lung lay at least 2 cm from the tumor margin and showed no atypia. CDR3 length equals 14 residues. Germline V gene data show CDR1 as MNHGY and CDR2 as SAAAGT. The junction had 2 bases not matched to a gene; V was cut back by 6 bases and J by 0 bases. As to this clone: The antigen remains undetermined.

This TCR derives from a man aged 40 to 70 with stage I lung adenocarcinoma. Source: normal lung tissue next to the tumor, taken before any cancer treatment. The rearrangement uses TRBV6-8 and TRBJ2-5; 9 bases are a match to TRBD1. This chain's CDR3 is CASRGQGNQETQYF. Written as DNA, the CDR3 is TGTGCCAGCAGAGGACAGGGGAACCAAGAGACCCAGTACTTC.